This T cell receptor beta chain was sequenced for a study of control samples from healthy donors and cancer patients. Method: immunoSEQ multiplex PCR; TCRdb's copy keeps in-frame clones and lacks some. The sample carries 40,000 to 60,000 clones, around 85% recorded once. The germline V gene encodes CDR1 SNHLY and CDR2 FYNNEI. With V trimmed by 7 bases and J by 0 bases, 7 bases remained unmatched. There are 15 residues in the CDR3. This TCR came from a woman aged 50 to 60 with lung cancer. The sequenced material came from PBMCs. J is TRBJ2-3 and V is TRBV2; 7 nucleotides agree with TRBD2. CDR3 DNA: TGTGCCAGCACCCCCGGGGGGTTTAGCACAGATACGCAGTATTTT. It specifies CASTPGGFSTDTQYF.